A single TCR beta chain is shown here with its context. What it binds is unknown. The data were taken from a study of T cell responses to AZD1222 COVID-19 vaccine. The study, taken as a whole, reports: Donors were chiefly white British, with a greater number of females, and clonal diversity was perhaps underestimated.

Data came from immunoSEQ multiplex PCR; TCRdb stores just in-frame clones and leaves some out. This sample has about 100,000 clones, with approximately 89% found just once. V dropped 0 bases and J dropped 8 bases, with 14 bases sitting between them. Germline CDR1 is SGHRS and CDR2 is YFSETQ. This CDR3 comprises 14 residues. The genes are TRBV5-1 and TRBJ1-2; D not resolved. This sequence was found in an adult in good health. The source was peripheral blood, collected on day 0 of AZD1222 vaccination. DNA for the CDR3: TGCGCCAGCAGCTTGGGATCTGGGGAAACGGGCTACACCTTC. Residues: CASSLGSGETGYTF.